These 18 T cell receptor beta chains were sequenced from one sample in a study of shared clonotypes between healthy human individuals. Clones were sequenced by immunoSEQ multiplex PCR, and TCRdb holds only the in-frame ones, with some missing. The repertoire holds hundreds of thousands of clones, with 70% to 80% as singletons. Specimen: PBMCs. The receptors were gathered from a woman aged 40 to 49 in good health. Some clones in this sample may be carry-over from other donors' samples.

This chain joins TRBV29-1 and TRBJ1-1; unclear D gene. This CDR3 comprises 13 residues. V shed 7 bases and J shed 0 bases, with 12 bases lying between them. CDR1 is SQVTM, CDR2 ANQGSEA, per germline. The CDR3 sequence: CSAVQRLNTEAFF. Written as DNA, the CDR3 is TGCAGCGCCGTACAGAGACTGAACACTGAAGCTTTCTTT.

This chain connects TRBV6-4 to TRBJ2-6; no clear D. Germline CDR1 is MRHNA and CDR2 is SNTAGT. The V end lost 6 bases, the J end lost 0 bases, and 3 bases lay between the germline ends. This CDR3 spans 13 amino acids. The chain's CDR3 is CASSSSGANVLTF. The CDR3 DNA is TGTGCCAGCAGCTCCTCTGGGGCCAACGTCCTGACTTTC.

The chain is built from TRBV7-2 and TRBJ2-3; 9 positions agree with TRBD2. Germline V gene data show CDR1 as SGHTA and CDR2 as FQGNSA. The CDR3 sequence is 15 residues long. V lost 8 bases, J lost 3 bases, and 9 bases stayed unmatched. The CDR3 DNA is TGTGCCAGCGGCCCACGACTAGCGGTTACAGATACGCAGTATTTT. Residues: CASGPRLAVTDTQYF. The whole variable domain, remainder taken from reference TRBV7-2 and TRBJ2-3, is GAGVSQSPSNKVTEKGKDVELRCDPISGHTALYWYRQSLGQGLEFLIYFQGNSAPDKSGLPSDRFSAERTGGSVSTLTIQRTQQEDSAVYLCASGPRLAVTDTQYFGPGTRLTVL.

This rearrangement joins TRBV18 to TRBJ2-7; 9 bases fit TRBD1. The germline V gene has CDR1 KGHSH and CDR2 LQKENI. The CDR3 runs to 16 residues. J lost 5 bases, V lost 4 bases, and 12 bases had no gene match. This chain's CDR3 is CASSRLPAQGANEQYF. CDR3 DNA sequence: TGTGCCAGCTCACGACTTCCGGCACAGGGGGCAAACGAGCAGTACTTC.

V gene TRBV6-5 combines with J gene TRBJ1-1; 9 bases map to TRBD1. This CDR3 contains 15 residues. Trimming cost V 5 bases and J 1 base; bases outside gene matches: 5. Germline V gene data show CDR1 as MNHEY and CDR2 as SVGAGI. The DNA for the CDR3 is TGTGCCAGCAGTAGGACAGGGGCCGGGAACACTGAAGCTTTCTTT. This gives the protein CASSRTGAGNTEAFF.

This sequence joins TRBV5-1 and TRBJ2-7; D is perhaps TRBD1 (5 bases). The length of the CDR3 is 13 residues. The germline V gene encodes CDR1 SGHRS and CDR2 YFSETQ. V was shortened by 5 bases and J by 5 bases, with 14 bases between the two germline ends. The CDR3 protein is CASRNRDSDEQYF. DNA of the CDR3: TGCGCCAGCAGAAATCGAGACAGCGACGAGCAGTACTTC.

The sample holds a few counts of this clone. The chain links TRBV5-1 to TRBJ2-5, with D possibly being TRBD1 (6 bases). The CDR3 spans 13 residues. Trimming left V 2 bases short and J 5 bases short, with 10 bases between. Germline lookup yields CDR1 SGHRS and CDR2 YFSETQ. The CDR3 spells CASSFNRVETQYF. Here the CDR3 DNA reads TGCGCCAGCAGCTTTAACAGGGTGGAGACCCAGTACTTC.

This chain connects TRBV15 to TRBJ2-3; perhaps TRBD1 as D (5 bases). Trimming took 0 bases from V and 4 from J, leaving 17 bases between them. CDR3 length: 17 amino acids. CDR1 LNHNV and CDR2 YYDKDF come from the germline V gene (reference sequence). The CDR3 DNA is TGTGCCACCAGCAGAGATGCTTCCTCCAGGGTGTCAGATACGCAGTATTTT. Translation: CATSRDASSRVSDTQYF. Supplemented by reference TRBV15 and TRBJ2-3, the full variable domain reads DAMVIQNPRYQVTQFGKPVTLSCSQTLNHNVMYWYQQKSSQAPKLLFHYYDKDFNNEADTPDNFQSRRPNTSFCFLDIRSPGLGDTAMYLCATSRDASSRVSDTQYFGPGTRLTVL.

A few counts support this clone. J is TRBJ1-3 and V is TRBV5-6, with a tentative D call TRBD1 (6 bases). There are 18 residues in the CDR3. The germline CDR1 and CDR2 sequences are SGHDT and YYEEEE. V was shortened by 3 bases and J by 0 bases, with 19 bases between the two germline ends. The CDR3 sequence is CASSSNRGGQFSGNTIYF. As DNA, the CDR3 is TGTGCCAGCAGCTCGAACCGCGGAGGACAGTTCTCTGGAAACACCATATATTTT.

The table lists this clone with many counts. The chain links TRBV7-8 to TRBJ2-7; TRBD1 agrees at 7 bases. The V gene's germline CDR1 is SGHVS and CDR2 FQNEAQ. The CDR3 runs to 14 residues. The trim removed 5 bases at V and 0 bases at J, leaving 4 bases unmatched. DNA for the CDR3: TGTGCCAGCAGCCAAACAGGGGACTCCTACGAGCAGTACTTC. Translating gives CASSQTGDSYEQYF.

This chain uses TRBV6-1 with TRBJ2-7, with 9 nucleotides matching TRBD1. The germline CDR1 and CDR2 sequences are MNHNS and SASEGT. The CDR3 is 17 residues long. The trim removed 1 base at V and 6 bases at J, leaving 13 bases unmatched. CDR3 in DNA: TGTGCCAGCAGTGAAGGAACGGGACAGGGAAAGACGTTCGAGCAGTACTTC. It codes for CASSEGTGQGKTFEQYF.

This sequence joins TRBV5-1 and TRBJ2-7; D is perhaps TRBD2 (5 bases). This CDR3 contains 14 residues. Germline CDR1 reads SGHRS; CDR2 reads YFSETQ. V was clipped by 2 bases and J by 4 bases, with 13 bases between them. CDR3 sequence: CASSLSGGLYEQYF. The DNA of the CDR3 is TGCGCCAGCAGCTTAAGCGGAGGCCTTTACGAGCAGTACTTC.

J is TRBJ1-1 and V is TRBV5-1; 9 nucleotides align to TRBD1. V was clipped by 0 bases and J by 2 bases; unmatched bases: 2. The CDR3 extends over 15 amino acids. Germline V gene sequence: CDR1 SGHRS, CDR2 YFSETQ. The CDR3 nucleotides are TGCGCCAGCAGCTTGGGACAGGGGGGTAACACTGAAGCTTTCTTT. Its translation: CASSLGQGGNTEAFF.

The rearrangement joins TRBV5-5 to TRBJ1-2; D perhaps matches TRBD1 (5 bases). The ends were cut back, 0 bases at V and 3 bases at J, with 9 bases in the middle. The germline CDR1 and CDR2 sequences are SGHKS and YYEKEE (reference sequence). This CDR3 contains 14 residues. The CDR3 DNA reads as TGTGCCAGCAGCTTGGTCAGGGTTGACTATGGCTACACCTTC. Protein sequence: CASSLVRVDYGYTF.

The chain recombines TRBV19 with TRBJ2-5, with D perhaps being TRBD1 or TRBD2 (6 bases each). V shed 4 bases and J shed 2 bases, with 11 bases lying between them. The CDR3 is made up of 14 amino acids. Germline V gene data show CDR1 as LNHDA and CDR2 as SQIVND (reference sequence). The CDR3 is CASSKGGIQETQYF. The DNA for the CDR3 is TGTGCCAGTAGTAAGGGGGGAATACAAGAGACCCAGTACTTC.

The chain combines TRBV9 with TRBJ2-1; no firm D call. The CDR3 length is 12 residues. Germline V lookup: CDR1 SGDLS, CDR2 YYNGEE. Trimming removed 0 bases at V and 9 bases at J, with 7 bases between. The CDR3 region is CASSVDGREQFF. In DNA form, the CDR3 reads TGTGCCAGCAGCGTAGATGGGCGTGAGCAGTTCTTC.

The V gene is TRBV18, the J gene TRBJ1-1, with D unclear. The CDR3 length is 15 residues. V was shortened by 6 bases and J by 3 bases, with 17 bases between the two germline ends. Germline CDR1 reads KGHSH; CDR2 reads LQKENI. This CDR3 is CASSLPLGSDTEAFF. The CDR3 DNA sequence: TGTGCCAGCTCGCTTCCCCTGGGCTCCGACACTGAAGCTTTCTTT.

The chain employs TRBV5-8 and TRBJ2-3; TRBD1 is a possible D gene (7 bases). Germline V CDR1 and CDR2: SGHTS, YDEGEE. The CDR3 contains 15 residues. Trimming took off 2 bases at V and 0 bases at J, with 10 bases between the two ends. The CDR3 is CASSFRGTSTDTQYF. CDR3 nucleotides: TGTGCCAGCAGCTTCAGGGGGACTAGCACAGATACGCAGTATTTT.